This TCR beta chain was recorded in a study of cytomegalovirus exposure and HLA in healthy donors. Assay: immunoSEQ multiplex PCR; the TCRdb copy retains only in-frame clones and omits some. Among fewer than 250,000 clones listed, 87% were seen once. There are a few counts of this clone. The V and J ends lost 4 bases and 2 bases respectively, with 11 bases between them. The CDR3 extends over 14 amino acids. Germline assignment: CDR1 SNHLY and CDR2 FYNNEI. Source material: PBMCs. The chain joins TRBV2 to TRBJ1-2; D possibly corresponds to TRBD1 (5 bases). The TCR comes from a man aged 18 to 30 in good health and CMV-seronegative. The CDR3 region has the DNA TGTGCCAGCAGTGTTTCAGGGCGAAACTATGGCTACACCTTC. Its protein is CASSVSGRNYGYTF.